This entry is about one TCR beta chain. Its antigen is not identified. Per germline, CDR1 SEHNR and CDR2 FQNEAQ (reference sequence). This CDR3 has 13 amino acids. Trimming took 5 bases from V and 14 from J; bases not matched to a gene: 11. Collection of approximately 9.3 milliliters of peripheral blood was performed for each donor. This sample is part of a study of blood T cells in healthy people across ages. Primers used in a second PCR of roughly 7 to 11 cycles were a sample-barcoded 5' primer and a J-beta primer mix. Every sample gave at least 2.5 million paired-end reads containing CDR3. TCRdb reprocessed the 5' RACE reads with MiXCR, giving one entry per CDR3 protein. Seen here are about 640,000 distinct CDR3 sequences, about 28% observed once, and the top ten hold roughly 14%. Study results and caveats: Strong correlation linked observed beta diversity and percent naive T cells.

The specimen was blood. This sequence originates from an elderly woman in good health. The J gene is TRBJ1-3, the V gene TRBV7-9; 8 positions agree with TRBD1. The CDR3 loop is CASSLNQQGVVYF. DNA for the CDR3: TGTGCCAGCAGCCTAAACCAACAGGGGGTCGTATATTTT.